The 24 T cell receptor beta chains below were found in one sample sequenced in a study of T-cell memory formation after mild COVID-19. MiXCR was run by TCRdb on the 5' RACE reads, yielding one entry per CDR3 protein. The sample contains more than 110,000 distinct CDR3 sequences, 13% to 15% of which appear only once. Sequencing was carried out using PBMCs or a T cell subset sorted from them (not recorded which). Source of these receptors: an adult woman who had mild COVID-19 (a few samples of this study predate the infection). Cell type and time point are not known.

This clonotype occurred many times. At one end, the junction sequence differs from germline, possibly due to a read error. This chain links TRBV7-3 with TRBJ2-1, with a possible D match to TRBD1 (5 bases). Germline V CDR1 and CDR2: SGHTA, FQGTGA. This CDR3 is built from 15 residues. The CDR3 coding sequence is TGTGCCAGCAGCCATACAGGTAACTCCTACGATGAGCAGTTCTTC. It specifies CASSHTGNSYDEQFF.

This rearrangement joins TRBV6-5 to TRBJ2-6; D call uncertain. The V end lost 3 bases, the J end lost 2 bases, and 5 bases lay between the germline ends. The CDR3 runs 14 residues. Germline-derived CDR1 and CDR2 are MNHEY and SVGAGI. CDR3 sequence: CASSYIPGANVLTF. The CDR3 DNA reads TGTGCCAGCAGTTATATCCCTGGGGCCAACGTCCTGACTTTC.

V usage is TRBV24-1 and J usage is TRBJ2-6; no firm D call. The V end lost 9 bases, the J end lost 4 bases, and 9 bases lay between the germline ends. Germline V gene data show CDR1 as KGHDR and CDR2 as SFDVKD. This CDR3 spans 13 amino acids. The CDR3 sequence is CATAEWGANVLTF. The CDR3 nucleotides read TGTGCCACCGCGGAATGGGGGGCCAACGTCCTGACTTTC.

The chain combines TRBV12-3 or TRBV12-4 with TRBJ2-3; D is tentatively TRBD1 or TRBD2 (6 bases each). V was shortened by 10 bases and J by 2 bases, with 22 bases between the two germline ends. This CDR3 contains 16 residues. This chain's CDR3 is CATRPAGHLLTDTQYF. CDR3 nucleotides: TGTGCCACTCGTCCTGCGGGACACCTCCTCACAGATACGCAGTATTTT.

The chain has TRBV9 and TRBJ1-1, with D hard to call. The CDR3 extends over 13 amino acids. V lost 3 bases to trimming and J lost 1 base, with 7 bases between them. The germline CDR1 and CDR2 sequences are SGDLS and YYNGEE. CDR3 coding DNA: TGTGCCAGCAGCGCGTGGACGAACACTGAAGCTTTCTTT. Residues: CASSAWTNTEAFF.

This clonotype came up a few times. The V gene is TRBV7-9, the J gene TRBJ2-1; 8 bases align to TRBD1. Germline V gene data show CDR1 as SEHNR and CDR2 as FQNEAQ (reference sequence). V shed 5 bases and J 6 bases; nucleotides not matched to a gene: 15. The CDR3 is 17 amino acids. The CDR3 sequence: CASSPTLQGAHSNEQFF. As DNA, the CDR3 is TGTGCCAGCAGCCCTACCCTCCAGGGGGCGCATAGCAATGAGCAGTTCTTC.

This clonotype was seen just once. The chain employs TRBV4-1 and TRBJ1-1, with TRBD1 as a possible D gene (6 bases). The CDR3 contains 16 residues. V was clipped by 0 bases and J by 1 base, with 12 bases between them. Germline CDR1 and CDR2: MGHRA and YSYEKL. CDR3 coding DNA: TGCGCCAGCAGCCAAGAGGGGGCCGGGGCGAACACTGAAGCTTTCTTT. Translation gives CASSQEGAGANTEAFF.

This clonotype appeared a few times. The rearrangement joins TRBV7-9 to TRBJ2-5, with 13 bases lining up with TRBD2. V was clipped by 5 bases and J by 1 base; unmatched bases: 4. CDR3 length: 16 amino acids. The germline CDR1 and CDR2 sequences are SEHNR and FQNEAQ (reference sequence). The CDR3 reads CASSKGLAGIQETQYF. The DNA of the CDR3 is TGTGCCAGCAGCAAGGGACTAGCGGGGATCCAAGAGACCCAGTACTTC.

This clonotype was seen only a few times. V usage is TRBV5-6 and J usage is TRBJ2-1; D unresolved. The germline V gene has CDR1 SGHDT and CDR2 YYEEEE. The V end was cut by 6 bases, the J end by 5 bases, with 6 bases between. The CDR3 length is 11 residues. Here the CDR3 DNA reads TGTGCCAGCACTTTTAACAATGAGCAGTTCTTC. Translation gives CASTFNNEQFF.

CDR3: CASSFTGSLYEQYF. Here the CDR3 DNA reads TGTGCCAGCAGCTTCACTGGTTCCCTGTACGAGCAGTACTTC. The rearrangement joins TRBV13 to TRBJ2-7, with D unclear. The ends were cut back, 3 bases at V and 4 bases at J, with 13 bases in the middle. The CDR3 sequence is 14 residues long. Germline V gene sequence: CDR1 PRHDT, CDR2 FYEKMQ (reference sequence).

V gene TRBV7-2 combines with J gene TRBJ2-1, with TRBD2 matching over 10 bases. V lost 2 bases, J lost 13 bases, and 14 bases stayed unmatched. Germline CDR1 is SGHTA and CDR2 is FQGNSA. This CDR3 spans 16 amino acids. The CDR3 bases are TGTGCCAGCAGCTTACCCCCGGGACTAGCGAGAACGCAACAGTTCTTC. Amino acid sequence: CASSLPPGLARTQQFF.

This clonotype was seen a handful of times. The genes are TRBV6-6 and TRBJ1-1; 7 positions agree with TRBD1. Germline lookup yields CDR1 MNHNY and CDR2 SVGAGI (reference sequence). V lost 10 bases, J lost 2 bases, and 16 bases stayed unmatched. The CDR3 is 16 amino acids. This chain's CDR3 is CATGGDSPVPNTEAFF. CDR3 coding DNA: TGTGCCACCGGAGGGGACAGTCCAGTTCCAAACACTGAAGCTTTCTTT.

The chain uses TRBV7-9 and TRBJ1-1, with a weak D call TRBD1 (5 bases). The germline V and J ends were trimmed by 3 bases and 0 bases, with 17 bases remaining between them. This CDR3 is 17 amino acids long. CDR1 and CDR2 from the germline V gene are SEHNR and FQNEAQ (reference sequence). CDR3 sequence reads: CASSFLGYGDLNTEAFF. The CDR3 bases are TGTGCCAGCAGCTTTCTTGGTTACGGGGACCTGAACACTGAAGCTTTCTTT.

This chain joins TRBV24-1 and TRBJ1-2; TRBD1 matches 7 bases. Germline V gene lookup returns CDR1 KGHDR and CDR2 SFDVKD. CDR3 length: 14 residues. J was trimmed by 8 bases and V by 4 bases; bases with no gene match: 9. CDR3 DNA: TGTGCCACCAGTGAGCAGGGGGACCTAGGAGGCTACACCTTC. It yields the protein CATSEQGDLGGYTF.

V is TRBV7-2 and J is TRBJ1-1; 8 bases are a match to TRBD1. This CDR3 contains 13 residues. Germline V gives CDR1 SGHTA, CDR2 FQGNSA. V gave up 5 bases and J gave up 5 bases; unmatched junction bases: 4. CDR3 residues: CASSPGGATEAFF. The CDR3 DNA reads TGTGCCAGCAGCCCAGGGGGCGCGACTGAAGCTTTCTTT.

CDR3 residues: CATSSPGTGNRETQYF. The CDR3 DNA is TGTGCCACCTCCTCGCCGGGGACAGGGAATCGAGAGACCCAGTACTTC. The chain combines TRBV15 with TRBJ2-5; 9 nucleotides match TRBD1. J lost 4 bases, V lost 8 bases, and 14 bases had no gene match. The CDR3 totals 16 residues. Germline CDR1 is LNHNV and CDR2 is YYDKDF (reference sequence).

The rearrangement links TRBV24-1 to TRBJ2-2, with 7 bases aligning to TRBD1. The CDR3 extends over 17 amino acids. Germline-derived CDR1 and CDR2 are KGHDR and SFDVKD. V dropped 4 bases and J dropped 10; count of bases not matched to a gene: 17. The CDR3 protein is CATSDPDRSRFREELFF. CDR3 coding DNA: TGTGCCACCAGTGACCCGGACAGGAGTCGGTTTCGGGAGGAGCTGTTTTTT.

This rearrangement joins TRBV4-1 to TRBJ1-1; D unresolved. The CDR3 contains 14 residues. CDR1 is MGHRA, CDR2 YSYEKL, per germline. V lost 4 bases to trimming and J lost 5 bases, with 14 bases between them. The CDR3 DNA reads as TGCGCCAGCAGCCCCCAGGAAGGGTTAACTGAAGCTTTCTTT. Translated: CASSPQEGLTEAFF.

Only a few counts were recorded for this clonotype. Here the CDR3 DNA reads TGTGCCTGGAGTGCAGGGGGGACAGGGTGGTCGGTGGCTTTCTTT. Its translation is CAWSAGGTGWSVAFF. The gene calls are TRBV30 and TRBJ1-1; 9 positions agree with TRBD1. The CDR3 sequence is 15 residues long. Germline V CDR1 and CDR2: GTSNPN, SVGIG (reference sequence). J gave up 11 bases and V 1 base, and 14 bases lay outside the gene matches.

V gene TRBV10-3 combines with J gene TRBJ2-7; D is unresolved. Trimming removed 2 bases from V and 3 bases from J, with 8 bases in between. The CDR3 is 13 residues long. The germline CDR1 and CDR2 sequences are ENHRY and SYGVKD. The CDR3 DNA is TGTGCCATCAGTGAGCCCCAGCTCTACGAGCAGTACTTC. Protein product: CAISEPQLYEQYF.

The genes are TRBV20-1 and TRBJ1-3; D is possibly TRBD1 (6 bases). The germline V and J ends were trimmed by 5 bases and 4 bases, with 15 bases remaining between them. The CDR3 has 14 amino acids. The germline V gene encodes CDR1 DFQATT and CDR2 SNEGSKA (reference sequence). CDR3 in DNA: TGCAGTGCTCCTACCGGGAGGGGGGGAAACACCATATATTTT. Its protein product is CSAPTGRGGNTIYF.

The sample holds a few counts of this clonotype. The V call is TRBV6-6, the J call TRBJ2-1, with 9 bases fitting TRBD1. The junction had 10 bases not matched to a gene; V was cut back by 8 bases and J by 8 bases. The V gene's germline CDR1 is MNHNY and CDR2 SVGAGI (reference sequence). The length of the CDR3 is 14 residues. The CDR3 here is CASGGQGQWDEQFF. DNA of the CDR3: TGTGCCAGCGGAGGACAGGGGCAGTGGGATGAGCAGTTCTTC.

The V and J genes are TRBV7-9 and TRBJ2-5; 9 bases are a match to TRBD1. After removal of 5 bases from V and 5 bases from J, the junction contained 12 bases not matched to a gene. CDR1 SEHNR and CDR2 FQNEAQ come from the germline V gene (reference sequence). This CDR3 is built from 16 residues. CDR3 amino acids: CASSDRGSFAGETQYF. Here the CDR3 DNA reads TGTGCCAGCAGCGACAGGGGGAGCTTCGCGGGCGAGACCCAGTACTTC.

This clonotype was seen a few times. V is TRBV20-1 and J is TRBJ2-1; 7 bases are shared with TRBD2. The trim removed 8 bases at V and 12 bases at J, leaving 10 bases unmatched. The germline V gene has CDR1 DFQATT and CDR2 SNEGSKA (reference sequence). The CDR3 extends over 11 amino acids. The CDR3 DNA follows: TGCAGTCCGATCCCTAGCGGATGGCAGTTCTTC. Its translation: CSPIPSGWQFF.